The clone carrying this T cell receptor beta chain was observed a handful of times. Antigen specificity is unknown. The sample is drawn from a study of identical twins. Template switching (which added a universal primer site) was used, and cDNA carried unique molecular identifiers. A single record per CDR3 protein comes from TCRdb applying MiXCR to the 5' RACE reads. This table holds 500,000 to 700,000 distinct CDR3 sequences, 7.1% found once. Germline-derived CDR1 and CDR2 are MNHNS and SASEGT. V lost 6 bases and J lost 0, with 9 bases in between. The CDR3 has 15 amino acids. Findings of the study overall: Among monozygotic twins, out-of-frame TCR alpha sharing exceeded what models predicted. With abundant cord blood beta clonotypes, insertions were fewer; memory repertoires showed no such pattern.

These sequences were also reported in another study, on yellow fever vaccine responses in identical twins.

This clonotype originated in a woman under 30 in good health. The chain recombines TRBV6-1 with TRBJ2-6; D is undetermined. Sequencing used PBMCs. The CDR3 is CASSQQSSGANVLTF. In DNA, the CDR3 is TGTGCCAGCAGCCAACAATCCTCTGGGGCCAACGTCCTGACTTTC.